Reported below is one TCR beta chain. TCRdb itself ran the multiplex PCR reads through MiXCR, one entry per CDR3 protein. The sample has roughly 14,000 distinct CDR3 sequences, around 47% seen once. The CDR3 length is 14 residues. Germline V gives CDR1 MNHEY, CDR2 SVGAGI. V was shortened by 5 bases and J by 7 bases, with 15 bases between the two germline ends. These data come from a study of breast tumors, draining lymph nodes, adjacent tissues. Sequencing used tumor-adjacent breast tissue. The chain combines TRBV6-5 with TRBJ1-3; D ambiguous. The receptor was isolated from a female donor with breast cancer. Some clones in this sample may be carry-over from other donors' samples. As DNA, the CDR3 is TGTGCCAGCAGTCCGCGGATGGGTAAGAACACCATATATTTT. Its protein product is CASSPRMGKNTIYF.